This record concerns one T cell receptor beta chain sequence. Its specificity is unknown. The data stem from a study of OX40 agonist ivuxolimab in advanced cancers. As for the study in general: Previous treatment with anti-PD-1, anti-PD-L1 or anti-CTLA-4 therapy was allowed; 35% to 50% had received some. Study outcomes and limitations: Among T cells, CD8+ cells averaged more expanded clones than CD4+ cells. In the 0.1-3.0 mg/kg groups, partial responders showed among the lowest expansion. The work left the antigen specificity of expanded peripheral T cells undetermined.

Using immunoSEQ multiplex PCR, the repertoire was profiled, and TCRdb retains in-frame clones only, with some absent. The table includes about 70,000 clones, approximately 86% detected once. The receptor's source is an adult with an advanced solid tumor such as melanoma, head and neck, liver or kidney cancer. The sample consisted of CD4+ or CD8+ T cells sorted from blood, taken in a trial of the OX40 agonist ivuxolimab.

CDR3 region: CASSKLKTQYF. The CDR3 region has the DNA TGTGCCAGCAGCAAATTGAAGACCCAGTACTTC. The V gene is TRBV21-1, the J gene TRBJ2-5. TRBV21-1 is tagged as a pseudogene. The CDR3 is 11 amino acids.